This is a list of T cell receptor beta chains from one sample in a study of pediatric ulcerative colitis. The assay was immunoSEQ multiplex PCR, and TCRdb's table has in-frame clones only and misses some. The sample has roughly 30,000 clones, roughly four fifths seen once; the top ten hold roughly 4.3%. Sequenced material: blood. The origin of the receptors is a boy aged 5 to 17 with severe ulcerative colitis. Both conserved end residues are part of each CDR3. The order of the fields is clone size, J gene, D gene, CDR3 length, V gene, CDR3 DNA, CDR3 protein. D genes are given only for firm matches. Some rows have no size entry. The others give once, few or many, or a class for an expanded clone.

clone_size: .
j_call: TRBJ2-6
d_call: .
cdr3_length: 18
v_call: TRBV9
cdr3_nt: TGTGCCAGCAGCGCCACACCCGCGGGGGCTGGGGGGGCCAACGTCCTGACTTTC
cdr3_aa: CASSATPAGAGGANVLTF

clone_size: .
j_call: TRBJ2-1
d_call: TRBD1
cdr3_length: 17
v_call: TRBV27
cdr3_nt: TGTGCCAGCAGTTTCCTTTCTTCGACAGGGCCTTACAATGAGCAGTTCTTC
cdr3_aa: CASSFLSSTGPYNEQFF

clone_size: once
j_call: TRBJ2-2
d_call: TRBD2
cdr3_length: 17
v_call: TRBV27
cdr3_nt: TGTGCCAGCAGTTTAAACCTAGCGGGGTTAAACACCGGGGAGCTGTTTTTT
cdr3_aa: CASSLNLAGLNTGELFF

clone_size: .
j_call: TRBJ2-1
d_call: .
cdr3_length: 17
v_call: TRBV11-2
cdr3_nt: TGTGCCAGCAGTTCCGTATCTAGACCGGGGGGCAACAATGAGCAGTTCTTC
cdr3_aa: CASSSVSRPGGNNEQFF

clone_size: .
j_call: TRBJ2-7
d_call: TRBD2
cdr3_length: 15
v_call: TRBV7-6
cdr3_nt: TGTGCCAGCAGCCCCGGGGGGGCGGGCTCCTACGAGCAGTACTTC
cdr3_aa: CASSPGGAGSYEQYF

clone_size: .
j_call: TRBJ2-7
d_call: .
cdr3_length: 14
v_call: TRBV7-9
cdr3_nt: TGTGCCAGCAGCTTGGTGGGACACTCCTACGAGCAGTACTTC
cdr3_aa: CASSLVGHSYEQYF

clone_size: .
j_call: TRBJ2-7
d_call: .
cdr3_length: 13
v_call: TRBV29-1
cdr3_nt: TGCAGCGCGGCAGGGCAATATCTCTCCGAGCAGTACTTC
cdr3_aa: CSAAGQYLSEQYF

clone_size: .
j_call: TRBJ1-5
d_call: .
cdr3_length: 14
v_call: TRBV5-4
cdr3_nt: TGTGCCAGCAGCTTTTCGACACCCAATCAGCCCCAGCATTTT
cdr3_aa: CASSFSTPNQPQHF

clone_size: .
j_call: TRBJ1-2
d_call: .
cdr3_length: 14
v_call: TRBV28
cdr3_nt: TGTGCCAGCAGTTTATCAGGGGCCCGTGGCGGCTACACCTTC
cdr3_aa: CASSLSGARGGYTF

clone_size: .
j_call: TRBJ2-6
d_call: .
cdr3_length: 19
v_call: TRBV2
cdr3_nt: TGTGCCAGCAGTGAGCCCCGTGGGGGGGGCCACTCTGGGGCCAACGTCCTGACTTTC
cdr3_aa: CASSEPRGGGHSGANVLTF

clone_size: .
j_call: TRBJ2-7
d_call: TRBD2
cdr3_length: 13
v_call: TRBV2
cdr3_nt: TGTGCCACACAGGACACCGGGAGGGGCGAGCAGTACTTC
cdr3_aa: CATQDTGRGEQYF

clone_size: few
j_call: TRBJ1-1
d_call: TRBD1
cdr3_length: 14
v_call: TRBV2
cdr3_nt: TGTGCCAGCAGGGACAGGGGAGGAAACACTGAAGCTTTCTTT
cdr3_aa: CASRDRGGNTEAFF

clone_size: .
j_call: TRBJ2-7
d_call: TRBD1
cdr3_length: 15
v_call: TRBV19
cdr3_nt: TGTGCCAGTACCCTCGGACAGGGGGGATCCGGGGAGCAGTACTTC
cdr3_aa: CASTLGQGGSGEQYF

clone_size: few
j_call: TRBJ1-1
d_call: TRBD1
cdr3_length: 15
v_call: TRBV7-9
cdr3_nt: TGTGCCAGCAGCTTATTGACAGGGATAAACACTGAAGCTTTCTTT
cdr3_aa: CASSLLTGINTEAFF

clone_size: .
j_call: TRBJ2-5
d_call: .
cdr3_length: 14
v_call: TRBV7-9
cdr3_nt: TGTGCCAGCAGCTTATCCACAATCCGAGAGACCCAGTACTTC
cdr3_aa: CASSLSTIRETQYF

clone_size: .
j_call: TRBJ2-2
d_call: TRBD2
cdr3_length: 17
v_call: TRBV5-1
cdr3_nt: TGCGCCAGCAGCTTGGCCTTACTAGCGGGGGGAGCCGGGGAGCTGTTTTTT
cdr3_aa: CASSLALLAGGAGELFF

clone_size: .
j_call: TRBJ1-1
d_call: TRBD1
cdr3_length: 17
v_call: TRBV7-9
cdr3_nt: TGTGCCAGCAGCGGTCCCGGGACAGGGGACGTGAACACTGAAGCTTTCTTT
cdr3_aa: CASSGPGTGDVNTEAFF

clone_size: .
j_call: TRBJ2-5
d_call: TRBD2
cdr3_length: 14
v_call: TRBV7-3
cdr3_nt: TGTGCCAGCAGCAAAGCTAGCGGGGTGGAGACCCAGTACTTC
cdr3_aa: CASSKASGVETQYF

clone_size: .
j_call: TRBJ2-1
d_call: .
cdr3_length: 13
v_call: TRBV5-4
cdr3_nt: TGTGCCAGCAGCCCGGGGACCTACAATGAGCAGTTCTTC
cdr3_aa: CASSPGTYNEQFF

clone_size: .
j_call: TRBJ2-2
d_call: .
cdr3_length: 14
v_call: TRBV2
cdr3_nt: TGTGCCAGCGCCGGACTGGCGAACACCGGGGAGCTGTTTTTT
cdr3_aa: CASAGLANTGELFF

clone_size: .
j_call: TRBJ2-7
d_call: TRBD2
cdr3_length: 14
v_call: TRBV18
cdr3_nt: TGTGCCAGCTCACCGTTGGGGACTACCTACGAGCAGTACTTC
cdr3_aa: CASSPLGTTYEQYF

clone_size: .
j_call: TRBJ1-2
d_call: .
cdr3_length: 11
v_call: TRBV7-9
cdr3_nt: TGTGCCAGCAGCCTACAGGGAGTCCACACCTTC
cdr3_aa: CASSLQGVHTF

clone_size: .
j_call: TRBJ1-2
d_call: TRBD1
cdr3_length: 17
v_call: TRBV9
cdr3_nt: TGTGCCAGCAGCGCCGGGACAGGGATTGTGGATAACTATGGCTACACCTTC
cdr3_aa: CASSAGTGIVDNYGYTF

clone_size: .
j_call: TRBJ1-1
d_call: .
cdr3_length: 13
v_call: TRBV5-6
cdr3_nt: TGTGCCAGCAGCCTCCGCCCCGGGTCTGAAGCTTTCTTT
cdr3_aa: CASSLRPGSEAFF

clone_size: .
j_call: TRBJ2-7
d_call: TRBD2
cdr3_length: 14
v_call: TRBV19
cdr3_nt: TGTGCCAGTAGTTCCGGGACTACCTCCTACGAGCAGTACTTC
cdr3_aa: CASSSGTTSYEQYF

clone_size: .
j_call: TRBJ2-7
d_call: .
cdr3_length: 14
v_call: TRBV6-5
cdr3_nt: TGTGCCAGCAGTTACGCCCACCAGGTAGGGGAGCAGTACTTC
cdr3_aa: CASSYAHQVGEQYF

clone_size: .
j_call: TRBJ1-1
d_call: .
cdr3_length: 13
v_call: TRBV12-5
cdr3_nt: TGTGCTAGTGGTTTGGGACAGAACACTGAAGCTTTCTTT
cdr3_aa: CASGLGQNTEAFF

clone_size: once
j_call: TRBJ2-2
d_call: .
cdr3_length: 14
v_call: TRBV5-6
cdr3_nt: TGTGCCAGCAGCTTGGGGGGCGACACCGGGGAGCTGTTTTTT
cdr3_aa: CASSLGGDTGELFF

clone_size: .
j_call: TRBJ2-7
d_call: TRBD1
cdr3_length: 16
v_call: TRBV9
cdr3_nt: TGTGCCAGCAGCCCATTGGGGGGGACAGGGGTAAACGAGCAGTACTTC
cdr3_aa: CASSPLGGTGVNEQYF

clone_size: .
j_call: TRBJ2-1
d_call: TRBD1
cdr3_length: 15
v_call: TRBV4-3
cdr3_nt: TGCGCCAGCAGCCTCACAGGGGTCTCCTACAATGAGCAGTTCTTC
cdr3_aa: CASSLTGVSYNEQFF

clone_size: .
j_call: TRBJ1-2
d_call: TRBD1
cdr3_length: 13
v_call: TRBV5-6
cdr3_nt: TGTGCCAGCAGCTTAAATGACAGGGACGGCTACACCTTC
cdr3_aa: CASSLNDRDGYTF

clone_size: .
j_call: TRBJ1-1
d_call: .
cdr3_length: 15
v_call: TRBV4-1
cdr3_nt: TGCGCCAGCAGCCAAGCCCCGGTGGGGTACACTGAAGCTTTCTTT
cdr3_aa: CASSQAPVGYTEAFF

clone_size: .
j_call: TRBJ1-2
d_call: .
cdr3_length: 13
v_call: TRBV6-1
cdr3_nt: TGTGCCAGCAGTGAAGGTGCAGGGGATGGCTACACCTTC
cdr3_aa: CASSEGAGDGYTF

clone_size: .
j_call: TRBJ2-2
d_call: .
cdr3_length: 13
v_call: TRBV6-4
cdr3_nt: TGTGCCAGCAGTGGCTCGGAGACCGGGGAGCTGTTTTTT
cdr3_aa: CASSGSETGELFF

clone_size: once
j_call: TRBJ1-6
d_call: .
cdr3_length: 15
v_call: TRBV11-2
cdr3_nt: TGTGCCAGCAGCCGGGGGTTTAGGGGGGCATCACCCCTCCACTTT
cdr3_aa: CASSRGFRGASPLHF

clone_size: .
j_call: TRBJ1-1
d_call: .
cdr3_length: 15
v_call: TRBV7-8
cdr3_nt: TGTGCCAGCAGCTTAGCGCACAGTCTGAACACTGAAGCTTTCTTT
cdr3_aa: CASSLAHSLNTEAFF

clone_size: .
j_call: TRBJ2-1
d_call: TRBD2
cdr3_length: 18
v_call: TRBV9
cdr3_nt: TGTGCCAGCAGCGTAGTTCCACTATCACTAGCGGGGGAGGATGAGCAGTTCTTC
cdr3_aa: CASSVVPLSLAGEDEQFF

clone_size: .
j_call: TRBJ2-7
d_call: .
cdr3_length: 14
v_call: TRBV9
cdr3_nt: TGTGCCAGCAGCGTAGGCGGGATAGCCTACGAGCAGTACTTC
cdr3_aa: CASSVGGIAYEQYF

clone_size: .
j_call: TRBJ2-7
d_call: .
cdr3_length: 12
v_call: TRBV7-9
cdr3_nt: TGTGCCAGCACCGCCCGACCGTACGAGCAGTACTTC
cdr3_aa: CASTARPYEQYF

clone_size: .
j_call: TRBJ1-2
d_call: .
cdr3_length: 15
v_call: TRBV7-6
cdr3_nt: TGTGCCAGCAGCGTGGACAGTAGTTTCGGCTATGGCTACACCTTC
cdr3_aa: CASSVDSSFGYGYTF

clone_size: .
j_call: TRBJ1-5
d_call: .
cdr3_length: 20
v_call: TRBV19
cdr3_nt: TGTGCCAGCACCCAACCGGCAGGACGTGGGATTTATATTGGCAATCAGCCCCAGCATTTT
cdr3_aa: CASTQPAGRGIYIGNQPQHF

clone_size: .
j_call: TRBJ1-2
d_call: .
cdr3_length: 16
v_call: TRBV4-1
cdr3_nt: TGCGCCAGCAGCCAAGTAGGACTACGACGGAACTATGGCTACACCTTC
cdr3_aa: CASSQVGLRRNYGYTF

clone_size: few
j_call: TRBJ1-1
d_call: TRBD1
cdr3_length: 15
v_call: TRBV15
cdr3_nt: TGTGCCACCAGTCCGAGACAGGGAGGGAGGACTGAAGCTTTCTTT
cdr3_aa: CATSPRQGGRTEAFF

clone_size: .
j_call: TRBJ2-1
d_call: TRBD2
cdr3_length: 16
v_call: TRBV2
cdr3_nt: TGTGCCAGCAGCGGATATCTAGCGGGGGGGCCGGTTGAGCAGTTCTTC
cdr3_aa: CASSGYLAGGPVEQFF

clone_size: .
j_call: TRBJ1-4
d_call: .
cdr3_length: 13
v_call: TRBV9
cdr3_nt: TGTGCCAGCAGCGTAGGGGGCGATGAAAAACTGTTTTTT
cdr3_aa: CASSVGGDEKLFF

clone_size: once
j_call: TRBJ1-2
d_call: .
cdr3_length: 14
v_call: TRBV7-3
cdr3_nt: TGTGCCAGCAGTTCCGGGACGGAGAACTATGGCCACACCTTC
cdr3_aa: CASSSGTENYGHTF

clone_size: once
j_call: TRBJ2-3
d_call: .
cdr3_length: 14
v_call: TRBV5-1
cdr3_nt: TGCGCCAGCAGCTTGGACGGCAGCACAGATACGCAGTATTTT
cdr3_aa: CASSLDGSTDTQYF

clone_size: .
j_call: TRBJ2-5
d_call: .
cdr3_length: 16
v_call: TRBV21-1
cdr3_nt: TGTGCCAGCAGCTTACTAGCCCGGAGACAGAAAGAGACCCAGTACTTC
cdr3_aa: CASSLLARRQKETQYF

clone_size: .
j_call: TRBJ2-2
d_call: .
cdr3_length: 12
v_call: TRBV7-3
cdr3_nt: TGTGCCAGCAGCCTCGATTCCGGGGAGCTGTTTTTT
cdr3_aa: CASSLDSGELFF

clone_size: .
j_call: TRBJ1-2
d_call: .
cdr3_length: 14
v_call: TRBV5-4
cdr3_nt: TGTGCCAGCAGCCGAGGGGAGTCATCCTATGGCTACACCTTC
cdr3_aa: CASSRGESSYGYTF

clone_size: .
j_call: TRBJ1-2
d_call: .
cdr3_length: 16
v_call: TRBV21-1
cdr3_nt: TGTGCCAGCAGCAAAGGGGTCTCCATGGCTAACTATGGCTACACCTTC
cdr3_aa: CASSKGVSMANYGYTF

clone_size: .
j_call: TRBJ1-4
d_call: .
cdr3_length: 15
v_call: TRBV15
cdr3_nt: TGTGCCACCAGCAGAGATTCGAGGGGAGGAGAAAAACTGTTTTTT
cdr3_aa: CATSRDSRGGEKLFF

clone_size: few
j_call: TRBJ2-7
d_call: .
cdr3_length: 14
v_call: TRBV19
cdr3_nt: TGTGCCAGTAGTATGGCCAGCTTCTCCTACGAGCAGTACTTC
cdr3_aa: CASSMASFSYEQYF

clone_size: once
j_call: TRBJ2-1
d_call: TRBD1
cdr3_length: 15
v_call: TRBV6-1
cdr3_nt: TGTGCCAGCAGTGTACAGGGGAACTCCTACAATGAGCAGTTCTTC
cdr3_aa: CASSVQGNSYNEQFF

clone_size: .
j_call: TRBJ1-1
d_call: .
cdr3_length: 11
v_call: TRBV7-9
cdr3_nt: TGTGCCAGCAGCTTCCCCCCTGAAGCTTTCTTT
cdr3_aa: CASSFPPEAFF

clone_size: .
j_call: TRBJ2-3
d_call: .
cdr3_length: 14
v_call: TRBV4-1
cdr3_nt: TGCGCCAGCAGCCAAGATTGGGGCGGAGATACGCAGTATTTT
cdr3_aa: CASSQDWGGDTQYF

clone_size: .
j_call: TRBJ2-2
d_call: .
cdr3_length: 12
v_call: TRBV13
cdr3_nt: TGTGCCTCCTTGTGGGGCACCGGGGAGCTGTTTTTT
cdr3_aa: CASLWGTGELFF

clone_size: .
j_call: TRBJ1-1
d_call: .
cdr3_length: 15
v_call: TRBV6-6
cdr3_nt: TGTGCCAGCAGTTACGGGGGAACGGGGTCCACTGAAGCTTTCTTT
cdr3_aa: CASSYGGTGSTEAFF

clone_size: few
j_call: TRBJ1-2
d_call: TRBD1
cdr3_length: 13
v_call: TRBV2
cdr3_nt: TGTGCCAGCAGACAGGGGTCCTGGTATGGCTACACCTTC
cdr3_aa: CASRQGSWYGYTF

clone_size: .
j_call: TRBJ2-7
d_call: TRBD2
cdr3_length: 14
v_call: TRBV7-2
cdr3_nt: TGTGCCAGCAACTTAGCGGGGGTCTCCTACGAGCAGTACTTC
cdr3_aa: CASNLAGVSYEQYF